This T cell receptor (beta chain) was sequenced in a study of cytomegalovirus exposure and HLA in healthy donors. Clones were read by immunoSEQ multiplex PCR, and TCRdb kept only the in-frame ones, dropping some. The sample yields about 69,000 clones, approximately 94% seen once. The sequence came from a woman aged 18-29 years in good health and CMV-seronegative. The sequenced material came from PBMCs.

DNA of the CDR3: TGCGCCAGCAGCTATACCGGGACTAGCGGGGGGAATGAGCAGTTCTTC. It is translated as CASSYTGTSGGNEQFF. This rearrangement joins TRBV5-1 to TRBJ2-1, with 15 bases identical to TRBD2. V lost 3 bases, J lost 7 bases, and 5 bases stayed unmatched. Germline loops: CDR1 SGHRS, CDR2 YFSETQ. CDR3 length: 16 amino acids.